This TCR beta chain was identified in a study of T cells in Graves' hyperthyroidism and ophthalmopathy. For the study at large: Prior to any treatment, at the point of initial diagnosis, peripheral blood was collected.

Amplification of TCR beta CDR3 regions was performed using RNA transcripts as template. TCR CDR3 regions were first amplified by RT-PCR with HTBI primers. TCRdb ran MiXCR on the multiplex PCR reads and lists one entry per CDR3 protein. The sample has approximately 590,000 distinct CDR3 sequences, around a sixth seen once. Participants, patients aged 18 to 65, had newly diagnosed hyperthyroidism with a duration under 2 months. PBMCs were collected from an approximately 9 ml volume of fresh peripheral blood. Study-wide points: Prediction of ophthalmopathy progression came a median around 6 months pre-onset.

This clonotype was detected ten times or more. Its matching antigen is unknown. Trimming removed 7 bases from V and 5 bases from J, with 18 bases in between. The CDR3 sequence is 14 residues long. The chain carries TRBV12-3 or TRBV12-4 and TRBJ2-7, with D perhaps TRBD1 (5 bases). The clonotype comes from a woman in her twenties or thirties with Graves' hyperthyroidism. Sequenced material: blood. CDR3 coding DNA: TGTGCCAGCACCCGTGAAGGGGAAACCAACGAGCAGTACTTC. Translated: CASTREGETNEQYF.